These 28 T cell receptor beta chains were all obtained from the same sample, sequenced in a study of cytotoxic CD8 clonotypes in ibrutinib-treated CLL. The table came from immunoSEQ multiplex PCR; TCRdb's copy has only in-frame clones and leaves some out. The profile shows over 110,000 clones, roughly 90% of them singletons. The sample in question was PBMCs, obtained after 12 months of ibrutinib treatment. The receptor set was obtained from a human donor with chronic lymphocytic leukemia.

The rearrangement uses TRBV2 and TRBJ2-2; 7 nucleotides match TRBD1. The germline CDR1 and CDR2 sequences are SNHLY and FYNNEI. Unmatched junction bases numbered 8, after V lost 6 bases and J lost 1 base. The CDR3 has 16 residues. The CDR3 DNA reads as TGTGCCAGCAGGAAACAGGGGAGTCGGAACACCGGGGAGCTGTTTTTT. Protein: CASRKQGSRNTGELFF.

This clone was seen a handful of times. The chain couples TRBV5-1 to TRBJ2-3; 9 bases match TRBD1. V was pared by 3 bases and J by 5 bases, with 10 bases of the junction left unmatched. Germline CDR1 is SGHRS and CDR2 is YFSETQ. The CDR3 is 16 amino acids. The CDR3 is CASSWGPGQGQDTQYF. As DNA, the CDR3 is TGCGCCAGCAGCTGGGGGCCGGGACAGGGACAAGATACGCAGTATTTT.

The chain joins TRBV9 to TRBJ2-3; 8 bases fit TRBD2. With V trimmed by 0 bases and J by 3 bases, 6 bases remained unmatched. Germline CDR1 SGDLS, CDR2 YYNGEE. The CDR3 loop spans 16 amino acids. The CDR3 DNA follows: TGTGCCAGCAGCGTAGCAATCAGCGGGGGAACAGATACGCAGTATTTT. Translating it yields CASSVAISGGTDTQYF.

The CDR3 coding sequence is TGTGCCAGCAGCTCCCGATTTTGGCTAGCGGCAATGGAGACCCAGTACTTC. Protein sequence: CASSSRFWLAAMETQYF. This chain uses TRBV11-2 with TRBJ2-5; 7 positions match TRBD2. The V segment lost 4 bases and the J segment 5 bases; nucleotides outside the gene matches: 16. This CDR3 has 17 amino acids. The V gene's germline CDR1 is SGHAT and CDR2 FQNNGV. The full variable domain, in which reference TRBV11-2 and TRBJ2-5 provide the parts outside the CDR3, is EAGVAQSPRYKIIEKRQSVAFWCNPISGHATLYWYQQILGQGPKLLIQFQNNGVVDDSQLPKDRFSAERLKGVDSTLKIQPAKLEDSAVYLCASSSRFWLAAMETQYFGPGTRLLVL.

This chain links TRBV21-1 with TRBJ1-3; the DNA was not compared with TRBD1, the D call given in the table. TRBV21-1 is a pseudogene segment. The CDR3 has 16 amino acids. CDR3 sequence: CASSNAQGCPGNTIYF. In nucleotides, the CDR3 is TGTGCCAGCAGCAACGCTCAGGGATGTCCTGGAAACACCATATATTTT.

The chain employs TRBV2 and TRBJ1-2; D ambiguous. The V gene's germline CDR1 is SNHLY and CDR2 FYNNEI. V was clipped by 2 bases and J by 2 bases, with 15 bases between them. This CDR3 has 16 amino acids. CDR3 in DNA: TGTGCCAGCAGTGAATTTCGTGGGCGAGGCAACTATGGCTACACCTTC. Translation: CASSEFRGRGNYGYTF. The full variable domain, in which reference TRBV2 and TRBJ1-2 provide the parts outside the CDR3, is EPEVTQTPSHQVTQMGQEVILRCVPISNHLYFYWYRQILGQKVEFLVSFYNNEISEKSEIFDDQFSVERPDGSNFTLKIRSTKLEDSAMYFCASSEFRGRGNYGYTFGSGTRLTVV.

The rearrangement joins TRBV28 to TRBJ1-2, with D possibly TRBD1 on 6 matching bases. The CDR3 runs 15 residues. CDR1 and CDR2 (germline): MDHEN, SYDVKM. Between the trimmed V and J ends, which lost 3 bases and 5 bases, there was a span of 16 bases. Written as DNA, the CDR3 is TGTGCCAGCAGTTTTGGGACTCGGACAGCATATGGCTACACCTTC. Translation gives CASSFGTRTAYGYTF.

The gene calls are TRBV11-2 and TRBJ1-5, with D possibly being TRBD1 (5 bases). Germline-derived CDR1 and CDR2 are SGHAT and FQNNGV. V was shortened by 2 bases and J by 6 bases, with 14 bases between the two germline ends. The CDR3 contains 15 residues. CDR3 in amino acids: CASSLKGGVGQPQHF. As DNA, the CDR3 is TGTGCCAGCAGCTTAAAAGGAGGGGTCGGTCAGCCCCAGCATTTT.

This chain joins TRBV6-5 and TRBJ2-1; D not resolved. Germline CDR1 and CDR2: MNHEY and SVGAGI. This CDR3 contains 14 residues. V lost 4 bases, J lost 0 bases, and 7 bases lay in between. The CDR3 here is CASSSQYSYNEQFF. The CDR3 region has the DNA TGTGCCAGCAGTTCCCAATACTCCTACAATGAGCAGTTCTTC.

The chain employs TRBV7-9 and TRBJ1-3; D not certain. The CDR3 is 12 amino acids. Trimming removed 6 bases from V and 9 bases from J, with 12 bases in between. Per germline, CDR1 SEHNR and CDR2 FQNEAQ (reference sequence). For the CDR3, the DNA is TGTGCCAGCAGACCCCAGGAAGTCACCATATATTTT. Residues: CASRPQEVTIYF. Based on the CDR3 plus reference TRBV7-9 and TRBJ1-3, the full variable domain is DTGVSQNPRHKITKRGQNVTFRCDPISEHNRLYWYRQTLGQGPEFLTYFQNEAQLEKSRLLSDRFSAERPKGSFSTLEIQRTEQGDSAMYLCASRPQEVTIYFGEGSWLTVV.

V usage is TRBV28 and J usage is TRBJ2-2, with 15 bases lining up with TRBD2. V was pared by 8 bases and J by 5 bases, with 9 bases of the junction left unmatched. Germline CDR1 reads MDHEN; CDR2 reads SYDVKM. The CDR3 runs to 17 residues. In DNA, the CDR3 is TGTGCCAGCCACGGACTAGCGGGAGGGTTCTTAACCGGGGAGCTGTTTTTT. The encoded protein is CASHGLAGGFLTGELFF.

The V and J genes are TRBV4-1 and TRBJ2-1, with D perhaps TRBD2 (5 bases). The CDR3 loop spans 17 amino acids. Looked up from germline, CDR1 is MGHRA and CDR2 is YSYEKL. Trimming cost V 3 bases and J 4 bases, with 19 bases left between them. The CDR3 here is CASSHPPEGGRYNEQFF. As DNA, the CDR3 is TGCGCCAGCAGCCACCCCCCGGAAGGAGGCCGTTACAATGAGCAGTTCTTC.

J is TRBJ1-2 and V is TRBV29-1; D unresolved. This CDR3 contains 12 residues. V was shortened by 5 bases and J by 8 bases, with 15 bases between the two germline ends. The germline V gene has CDR1 SQVTM and CDR2 ANQGSEA. As DNA, the CDR3 is TGCAGCGTTCATCTACCTCCTCGGGGCTACACCTTC. Amino acid sequence: CSVHLPPRGYTF. The entire variable domain, with the rest obtained from reference TRBV29-1 and TRBJ1-2, is as follows: SAVISQKPSRDICQRGTSLTIQCQVDSQVTMMFWYRQQPGQSLTLIATANQGSEATYESGFVIDKFPISRPNLTFSTLTVSNMSPEDSSIYLCSVHLPPRGYTFGSGTRLTVV.

This clone was seen once. The V and J genes are TRBV18 and TRBJ1-1, with TRBD1 as a possible D gene (5 bases). CDR3 length: 15 residues. Trimming removed 0 bases from V and 5 bases from J, with 13 bases in between. Germline CDR1 KGHSH, CDR2 LQKENI. The CDR3 loop reads CASSPPGETMTEAFF. The CDR3 nucleotides are TGTGCCAGCTCACCACCGGGGGAAACGATGACTGAAGCTTTCTTT.

The rearrangement joins TRBV5-6 to TRBJ1-2; D may be TRBD1 (5 bases). Germline lookup yields CDR1 SGHDT and CDR2 YYEEEE. The CDR3 contains 15 residues. V gave up 5 bases and J gave up 7 bases, with 21 bases separating them. CDR3: CASRADRRAEFGYTF. The CDR3 DNA reads TGTGCCAGCAGAGCGGATCGCAGGGCAGAATTTGGCTACACCTTC. Together with reference TRBV5-6 and TRBJ1-2, the CDR3 gives the full variable domain: DAGVTQSPTHLIKTRGQQVTLRCSPKSGHDTVSWYQQALGQGPQFIFQYYEEEERQRGNFPDRFSGHQFPNYSSELNVNALLLGDSALYLCASRADRRAEFGYTFGSGTRLTVV.

This chain joins TRBV28 and TRBJ2-3; 9 bases fit TRBD2. J was trimmed by 4 bases and V by 1 base; bases with no gene match: 3. This CDR3 has 15 amino acids. Per the germline V gene, CDR1 is MDHEN and CDR2 is SYDVKM. The CDR3 sequence: CASSLYAGGADTQYF. The DNA of the CDR3 is TGTGCCAGCAGTTTATATGCGGGGGGGGCAGATACGCAGTATTTT.

The chain couples TRBV5-1 to TRBJ2-7, with D tentatively TRBD1 or TRBD2 (5 bases each). CDR3 length: 14 residues. CDR1 is SGHRS, CDR2 YFSETQ, per germline. V lost 1 base and J 6 bases, leaving 14 bases between the germline ends. The CDR3 coding sequence is TGCGCCAGCAGCTTGAATCCGGGGACGGGCGAGCAGTACTTC. This sequence encodes CASSLNPGTGEQYF.

The chain combines TRBV5-1 with TRBJ2-7; 10 nucleotides line up with TRBD1. Germline lookup yields CDR1 SGHRS and CDR2 YFSETQ. The length of the CDR3 is 16 residues. The trim removed 3 bases at V and 3 bases at J, leaving 9 bases unmatched. The CDR3 here is CASSYQAGDRGYEQYF. The CDR3 DNA sequence: TGCGCCAGCAGCTATCAGGCCGGGGACAGGGGCTACGAGCAGTACTTC.

CDR3 DNA: TGTGCCAGCAGCTTAGTCGGTCTTGGACAGGGGGGTACTGAAGCTTTCTTT. As protein: CASSLVGLGQGGTEAFF. The rearrangement uses TRBV7-3 and TRBJ1-1; 10 nucleotides align to TRBD1. The V gene's germline CDR1 is SGHTA and CDR2 FQGTGA. The CDR3 contains 17 residues. Trimming took 2 bases from V and 5 from J; bases not matched to a gene: 11.

This chain connects TRBV5-1 to TRBJ2-3; 13 bases match TRBD2. With V trimmed by 3 bases and J by 2 bases, 3 bases remained unmatched. The CDR3 runs 16 residues. CDR1 SGHRS and CDR2 YFSETQ come from the germline V gene. The CDR3 nucleotides are TGCGCCAGCAGCTCGGGACTAGCGGGACTCACAGATACGCAGTATTTT. It translates to CASSSGLAGLTDTQYF.

The chain's CDR3 is CASSQPGQPQHF. The CDR3 nucleotides read TGTGCCAGCAGCCAGCCCGGTCAGCCCCAGCATTTT. The chain employs TRBV4-2 and TRBJ1-5; unclear D gene. The germline V gene has CDR1 LGHNA and CDR2 YNFKEQ. Trimming pared 3 bases from V and 6 bases from J, leaving 6 bases between. CDR3 size: 12 residues.

This chain joins TRBV7-2 and TRBJ1-5; D ambiguous. This CDR3 spans 19 amino acids. Germline V gene sequence: CDR1 SGHTA, CDR2 FQGNSA. Trimming removed 1 base from V and 1 base from J, with 20 bases in between. The CDR3 region is CASSLVPHLVDGSNQPQHF. Written as DNA, the CDR3 is TGTGCCAGCAGCTTAGTTCCCCACCTTGTCGACGGAAGCAATCAGCCCCAGCATTTT.

The chain uses TRBV27 and TRBJ2-3, with 7 bases that match TRBD2. CDR1 and CDR2 from the germline V gene are MNHEY and SMNVEV (reference sequence). The J segment lost 2 bases and the V segment lost 3 bases, leaving 2 bases of the junction unmatched. The CDR3 has 14 residues. The CDR3 reads CASSLRESTDTQYF. DNA for the CDR3: TGTGCCAGCAGTTTGCGGGAGTCCACAGATACGCAGTATTTT.

V gene TRBV6-1 combines with J gene TRBJ1-5; 10 bases are shared with TRBD1. The V and J ends lost 3 bases and 4 bases, in that order; junction bases with no gene match: 6. The germline CDR1 and CDR2 sequences are MNHNS and SASEGT. The CDR3 loop spans 16 amino acids. The CDR3 is CASSDDRQGANQPQHF. CDR3 nucleotide sequence: TGTGCCAGCAGTGACGACCGACAGGGGGCGAATCAGCCCCAGCATTTT.

This clone was detected once. The chain recombines TRBV6-5 with TRBJ2-5, with a weak D call TRBD1 (5 bases). The J call may be in error: the DNA end matches TRBJ2-7 better. Germline V lookup: CDR1 MNHEY, CDR2 SVGAGI. This CDR3 spans 13 amino acids. As DNA, the CDR3 is TGTGCCAGCAGTTATCGGCAGGGCGACGAGCAGTACTTC. It encodes CASSYRQGDEQYF.

V and J are TRBV30 and TRBJ1-5, with TRBD1 identical over 7 bases. J gave up 4 bases and V 2 bases, and 5 bases lay outside the gene matches. Germline assignment: CDR1 GTSNPN and CDR2 SVGIG (reference sequence). The CDR3 is 14 residues long. The CDR3 sequence is CAWSSGQANQPQHF. The CDR3 coding sequence is TGTGCCTGGAGTTCCGGACAGGCGAATCAGCCCCAGCATTTT.

The rearrangement links TRBV5-1 to TRBJ2-1; D tentatively reads TRBD1 or TRBD2 (5 bases each). Germline CDR1 is SGHRS and CDR2 is YFSETQ. V lost 4 bases to trimming and J lost 8 bases, with 19 bases between them. The CDR3 covers 15 residues. CDR3 residues: CASSMTPSGAHEQFF. CDR3 DNA sequence: TGCGCCAGCAGCATGACTCCATCCGGGGCCCATGAGCAGTTCTTC.

The chain joins TRBV19 to TRBJ2-7; 9 nucleotides match TRBD2. After removal of 11 bases from V and 3 bases from J, the junction contained 11 bases not matched to a gene. Germline V gene data show CDR1 as LNHDA and CDR2 as SQIVND (reference sequence). This CDR3 is built from 14 residues. CDR3 region: CASSELAGYYEQYF. CDR3 in DNA: TGTGCCTCCTCTGAGCTAGCGGGGTACTACGAGCAGTACTTC.